This T cell receptor beta chain stems from a study of T cell changes during pregnancy in multiple sclerosis. Sequenced by immunoSEQ multiplex PCR; TCRdb stores in-frame clones only, minus some. The sample has roughly 30,000 clones, 85% to 90% seen once; the top ten hold 6.5% to 8.5%. The CDR3 length is 16 residues. Germline V lookup: CDR1 SGHTS, CDR2 YDEGEE. The J segment lost 10 bases and the V segment lost 4 bases, leaving 18 bases of the junction unmatched. V gene TRBV5-8 combines with J gene TRBJ1-1; TRBD1 aligns across 8 bases. This sequence originates from a female donor with multiple sclerosis, enrolled in a pregnancy study. The sample was CD8+ T cells from peripheral blood mononuclear cells, taken after pregnancy. CDR3 bases: TGTGCCAGCAGCATGAGTAAAAGGACAGGGCGGTTGGGAGCTTTCTTT. Its translation: CASSMSKRTGRLGAFF.